A selection of T cell receptor beta chains follows, all from one sample in a study of cytomegalovirus exposure and HLA in healthy donors. Profiling relied on immunoSEQ multiplex PCR, and the TCRdb table lists in-frame clones only, not all of them. The data hold some 240,000 clones, with about nine tenths observed a single time. The sequencing input was PBMCs. These receptors all come from a woman aged 18-35 years in good health and CMV-seropositive. Each CDR3 is given with its conserved first and last residue. A D gene is named only where the DNA matches it firmly. Only some rows state a clone size, as once, few, many or a class for expanded clones.

size	J	V	D	length	CDR3	DNA
.	TRBJ2-7	TRBV27	.	15	CASSLSALATYEQYF	TGTGCCAGCAGTTTATCGGCCCTAGCAACCTACGAGCAGTACTTC
.	TRBJ2-7	TRBV25-1	TRBD1	17	CASSELGGTGASYEQYF	TGTGCCAGCAGTGAGCTGGGCGGGACAGGGGCCTCCTACGAGCAGTACTTC
.	TRBJ2-7	TRBV25-1	.	13	CASSSRARAEQYF	TGTGCCAGCAGTTCCCGAGCCAGGGCCGAGCAGTACTTC
once	TRBJ2-7	TRBV7-9	TRBD1	15	CASSSVRGQGYEQYF	TGTGCCAGCAGCTCAGTTAGGGGACAGGGCTACGAGCAGTACTTC
.	TRBJ1-1	TRBV27	.	13	CASSLPGHTEAFF	TGTGCCAGCAGTTTGCCAGGCCACACTGAAGCTTTCTTT
.	TRBJ2-1	TRBV19	TRBD2	14	CASTSGSRHNEQFF	TGTGCCAGCACTAGCGGGAGTCGACACAATGAGCAGTTCTTC
once	TRBJ2-2	TRBV2	TRBD2	14	CASIIRTSPGELFF	TGTGCCAGCATTATTAGGACTAGCCCCGGGGAGCTGTTTTTT
few	TRBJ2-4	TRBV18	.	15	CASSPPEKGRYIQYF	TGTGCCAGCTCACCACCGGAAAAGGGGCGATACATTCAGTACTTC
.	TRBJ2-2	TRBV5-4	TRBD2	16	CASSLFGLGDTGELFF	TGTGCCAGCAGCTTGTTCGGACTAGGGGACACCGGGGAGCTGTTTTTT
.	TRBJ2-5	TRBV9	TRBD2	16	CASSVALAGDRETQYF	TGTGCCAGCAGCGTGGCACTAGCGGGGGATCGGGAGACCCAGTACTTC
.	TRBJ2-7	TRBV5-4	.	13	CASRRESSYEQYF	TGTGCCAGCAGGAGGGAGAGCTCCTACGAGCAGTACTTC
.	TRBJ2-1	TRBV9	TRBD2	14	CASSGREGYNEQFF	TGTGCCAGCAGCGGGAGGGAGGGATACAATGAGCAGTTCTTC
.	TRBJ1-2	TRBV6-1	TRBD1	13	CASSVTGARGYTF	TGTGCCAGCAGCGTGACAGGGGCGCGGGGCTACACCTTC
.	TRBJ2-7	TRBV19	TRBD1	13	CASSAGQDYEQYF	TGTGCCAGTAGTGCGGGACAGGACTACGAGCAGTACTTC
.	TRBJ1-5	TRBV7-9	.	14	CASSREGGGQPQHF	TGTGCCAGCAGTCGCGAGGGAGGTGGTCAGCCCCAGCATTTT
.	TRBJ1-5	TRBV27	TRBD1	14	CASSFGTGNQPQHF	TGTGCCAGCAGTTTCGGGACAGGCAATCAGCCCCAGCATTTT
once	TRBJ2-5	TRBV6-1	TRBD2	15	CASSEEGLGGETQYF	TGTGCCAGCAGTGAAGAGGGACTAGGGGGGGAGACCCAGTACTTC
.	TRBJ2-1	TRBV30	TRBD1	15	CAWAPGQGFYNEQFF	TGTGCCTGGGCCCCGGGACAGGGGTTCTACAATGAGCAGTTCTTC
.	TRBJ2-1	TRBV25-1	.	13	CASGYRGVDEQFF	TGTGCCAGCGGATACCGGGGTGTCGATGAGCAGTTCTTC
.	TRBJ1-5	TRBV27	.	14	CASSLLNSNQPQHF	TGTGCCAGCAGTCTCCTAAATAGCAATCAGCCCCAGCATTTT
.	TRBJ1-1	TRBV9	TRBD1	14	CASSVWTGNTEAFF	TGTGCCAGCAGCGTTTGGACAGGAAACACTGAAGCTTTCTTT
.	TRBJ1-2	TRBV5-1	TRBD1	15	CASSLGTGNYYGYTF	TGCGCCAGCAGCTTGGGGACAGGGAACTACTATGGCTACACCTTC
.	TRBJ1-2	TRBV27	TRBD1	13	CASSLTGLYGYTF	TGTGCCAGCAGCTTGACAGGGCTCTATGGCTACACCTTC
.	TRBJ2-1	TRBV12-5	TRBD2	17	CASGSGLAGGSYNEQFF	TGTGCTAGTGGTTCTGGACTAGCGGGAGGCTCCTACAATGAGCAGTTCTTC
.	TRBJ1-4	TRBV28	.	14	CASSPGTLNEKLFF	TGTGCCAGCAGTCCCGGGACTCTGAATGAAAAACTGTTTTTT
.	TRBJ1-1	TRBV10-3	.	18	CAISEGWEKQTMNTEAFF	TGTGCCATCAGTGAGGGTTGGGAGAAACAGACGATGAACACTGAAGCTTTCTTT
.	TRBJ2-2	TRBV5-1	.	14	CASSLYINTGELFF	TGCGCCAGCAGCTTGTACATAAACACCGGGGAGCTGTTTTTT
.	TRBJ1-4	TRBV7-9	TRBD1	18	CASSLGWDRDIQNEKLFF	TGTGCCAGCAGCTTAGGCTGGGACAGGGACATACAAAATGAAAAACTGTTTTTT
.	TRBJ2-5	TRBV7-6	.	13	CASSLTHQETQYF	TGTGCCAGCAGCTTGACACATCAAGAGACCCAGTACTTC
.	TRBJ1-5	TRBV18	TRBD1	14	CASSGSGGYQPQHF	TGTGCCAGCTCCGGGTCAGGGGGGTATCAGCCCCAGCATTTT
.	TRBJ1-1	TRBV11-1	TRBD1	15	CASSPGQGTNTEAFF	TGTGCCAGCAGCCCCGGACAGGGAACGAACACTGAAGCTTTCTTT
.	TRBJ2-3	TRBV4-1	TRBD2	20	CASSQEGGAPSGSRLGTQYF	TGCGCCAGCAGCCAAGAGGGGGGGGCCCCTAGCGGGAGCCGACTCGGTACGCAGTATTTT
.	TRBJ2-1	TRBV9	.	15	CASSVSREIYNEQFF	TGTGCCAGCAGCGTGTCGAGGGAGATATACAATGAGCAGTTCTTC
once	TRBJ2-3	TRBV15	TRBD2	16	CATSRTLASGSDTQYF	TGTGCCACCAGCAGGACCCTGGCTAGCGGGAGTGATACGCAGTATTTT
.	TRBJ2-7	TRBV27	.	15	CASSMRQRSTYEQYF	TGTGCCAGCAGTATGCGACAGCGATCCACCTACGAGCAGTACTTC
.	TRBJ1-5	TRBV28	.	13	CASNFRSNQPQHF	TGTGCCAGCAACTTCAGGAGCAATCAGCCCCAGCATTTT
once	TRBJ2-1	TRBV29-1	TRBD2	15	CSVDVGTSLYNEQFF	TGCAGCGTTGATGTCGGGACTAGCCTCTACAATGAGCAGTTCTTC
.	TRBJ2-7	TRBV5-1	.	14	CASSLEATPYEQYF	TGCGCCAGCAGCTTGGAGGCGACTCCCTACGAGCAGTACTTC
.	TRBJ2-7	TRBV11-3	.	14	CASSLGGNSYEQYF	TGTGCCAGCAGCTTAGGCGGGAACTCCTACGAGCAGTACTTC
.	TRBJ2-7	TRBV5-1	.	14	CASSLGRGPYEQYF	TGCGCCAGCAGCTTGGGCAGGGGTCCCTACGAGCAGTACTTC
few	TRBJ2-1	TRBV7-8	.	13	CASSSGLRGEQFF	TGTGCCAGCAGCTCCGGACTCCGAGGTGAGCAGTTCTTC
.	TRBJ1-2	TRBV5-1	TRBD1	14	CASSLPGQTNGYTF	TGCGCCAGCAGCTTACCGGGACAGACTAACGGCTACACCTTC